These T cell receptor beta chains were read from a single sample in a study of blood T cell repertoires in COVID-19. Data came from immunoSEQ multiplex PCR; TCRdb stores just in-frame clones and leaves some out. The sample holds approximately 200,000 clones, roughly 92% seen once. The sequencing input was peripheral blood. The receptor source for this set is a man in his thirties or forties with COVID-19, enrolled during active disease. CDR3s include the opening cysteine and the closing phenylalanine or tryptophan. The D gene is left open where the match is weak. The size field is filled for only some rows; it gives once, few, many or a size class.

J gene	V gene	D gene	clone size	CDR3 DNA	CDR3 protein
TRBJ2-7	TRBV6-1	TRBD1	few	TGTGCCAGCAGTGAAGAGGGGACAGGTTTTTCCTACGAGCAGTACTTC	CASSEEGTGFSYEQYF
TRBJ2-1	TRBV3-1/TRBV3-2	TRBD2	.	TGTGCCAGCAGCCAGACTAGCGGGGGTTATGAGCAGTTCTTC	CASSQTSGGYEQFF
TRBJ2-3	TRBV4-2	.	.	TGTGCCAGCAGCCAAGAGGGGAGGGGGGGTCGCACAGATACGCAGTATTTT	CASSQEGRGGRTDTQYF
TRBJ2-1	TRBV25-1	.	.	TGTGCCAGCAGCACGACAGGTAACTACAATGAGCAGTTCTTC	CASSTTGNYNEQFF
TRBJ1-6	TRBV19	TRBD1	.	TGTGCCAGTAGTCCGGAGACAGGGGCCTTTAATTCACCCCTCCACTTT	CASSPETGAFNSPLHF
TRBJ2-2	TRBV7-3	.	.	TGTGCCAGCAGCTTAGGCCCGCCGAACACCGGGGAGCTGTTTTTT	CASSLGPPNTGELFF
TRBJ1-1	TRBV7-3	.	.	TGTGCCAGCAGCACCGACACGAACACTGAAGCTTTCTTT	CASSTDTNTEAFF
TRBJ2-4	TRBV4-1	.	.	TGCGCCAGCAGCCCGCCCGTACTAGGGGCCAAAAACATTCAGTACTTC	CASSPPVLGAKNIQYF
TRBJ1-2	TRBV5-1	.	.	TGCGCCAGCAGCTTGACTTCGAACTATGGCTACACCTTC	CASSLTSNYGYTF
TRBJ1-1	TRBV5-1	TRBD1	.	TGCGCCAGCAGCTTGGATGGACAGGGAGGAGAAACTGAAGCTTTCTTT	CASSLDGQGGETEAFF
TRBJ1-2	TRBV30	TRBD1	.	TGTGCCTGGGGACAGGGAGGAGGCTACACCTTC	CAWGQGGGYTF
TRBJ1-2	TRBV19	.	.	TGTGCCATAAGCGGGGGGGTCGGCTACACCTTC	CAISGGVGYTF
TRBJ1-1	TRBV19	.	.	TGTGCCAGTACCGAAGGTCACAGCAGGAACACTGAAGCTTTCTTT	CASTEGHSRNTEAFF
TRBJ1-1	TRBV4-1	TRBD1	.	TGCGCCAGCAGCCCCAGCCCCTCACCCGGGACAGCGAACACTGAAGCTTTCTTT	CASSPSPSPGTANTEAFF
TRBJ1-2	TRBV20-1	.	.	TGCAGTGCTAGCGGGGGGCTCGGCTACACCTTC	CSASGGLGYTF
TRBJ1-1	TRBV27	.	.	TGTGCCAGCAGTTTACTGGGAGTAGGGACTGAAGCTTTCTTT	CASSLLGVGTEAFF
TRBJ1-2	TRBV18	TRBD1	few	TGTGCCAGCTTCGGGACAGGAGGAGGCTACACCTTC	CASFGTGGGYTF
TRBJ2-7	TRBV30	.	.	TGTGCCTGGAAGTTCCGAAACAATCTCGCCTACGAGCAGTACTTC	CAWKFRNNLAYEQYF
TRBJ2-3	TRBV6-5	TRBD2	.	TGTGCCAGCACCTCACCCGCGGGAGGCACAGATACGCAGTATTTT	CASTSPAGGTDTQYF
TRBJ1-4	TRBV7-2	.	.	TGTGCCAGCAGCTTAGTGGCAGGGGCATTGGAAAAACTGTTTTTT	CASSLVAGALEKLFF
TRBJ1-2	TRBV30	TRBD1	once	TGTGCCTGGAGTCCAGGGGGCAGGGGATATGGCTACACCTTC	CAWSPGGRGYGYTF
TRBJ1-1	TRBV12-3/TRBV12-4	TRBD1	.	TGTGCCAGCAGGGGACAGGGAAACACTGAAGCTTTCTTT	CASRGQGNTEAFF
TRBJ2-6	TRBV19	.	.	TGTGCCAGTAGTATCCAGGGTGCTGGGGCCAACGTCCTGACTTTC	CASSIQGAGANVLTF
TRBJ1-2	TRBV5-1	TRBD1	.	TGCGCCAGTAGGGGACAGGGTGTAGGCTACACCTTC	CASRGQGVGYTF
TRBJ2-2	TRBV5-4	.	.	TGTGCCAGCAGCCGAGAGACAGACACCGGGGAGCTGTTTTTT	CASSRETDTGELFF
TRBJ1-2	TRBV24-1	.	.	TGTGCCACCAGTGATTTGCCGGGGGTAGCGATTGTTTCCCGAAACTATGGCTACACCTTC	CATSDLPGVAIVSRNYGYTF
TRBJ1-4	TRBV4-1	TRBD1	.	TGCGCCAGCAGCCACCTAGGGGGCGGCACTAATGAAAAACTGTTTTTT	CASSHLGGGTNEKLFF
TRBJ1-2	TRBV5-1	TRBD1	.	TGCGCCAGCAGCGGAACAGGGGCCGGTGGCTGGATCTATGGCTACACCTTC	CASSGTGAGGWIYGYTF
TRBJ2-1	TRBV27	TRBD1	.	TGTGCCAGCAGTTTATCGATCCGGGACAGGGGGCTAGGGACCTACAATGAGCAGTTCTTC	CASSLSIRDRGLGTYNEQFF
TRBJ2-7	TRBV6-5	TRBD1	.	TGTGCCAGCAGTTACAGACAGGGTCCCACCTACGAGCAGTACTTC	CASSYRQGPTYEQYF
TRBJ2-7	TRBV5-1	.	.	TGCGCCAGCAGCTTGACACGGGACACCAACTCCTACGAGCAGTACTTC	CASSLTRDTNSYEQYF
TRBJ2-7	TRBV5-1	TRBD1	.	TGCGCCAGCAGCGTCGGACAGGGCGCCTACGAGCAGTACTTC	CASSVGQGAYEQYF
TRBJ2-2	TRBV19	.	.	TGTGCCAGTAGTAACGGCGGGTGGAGCACCGGGGAGCTGTTTTTT	CASSNGGWSTGELFF
TRBJ1-1	TRBV28	TRBD1	.	TGTGCCAGCAGTTTGACAGGGGGCGTTAAGAACACTGAAGCTTTCTTT	CASSLTGGVKNTEAFF
TRBJ1-2	TRBV7-7	.	.	TGTGCCAGCAGCCCAGGAAGGGGATATGGCTACACCTTC	CASSPGRGYGYTF
TRBJ1-3	TRBV9	.	.	TGTGCCAGCAGCGTAGGACAGGCCGATACCTCTGGAAACACCATATATTTT	CASSVGQADTSGNTIYF
TRBJ1-5	TRBV6-1	.	.	TGTGCCAGCAGTGAAGCGCTGACAGGAAACCATGGGCCCCAGCATTTT	CASSEALTGNHGPQHF
TRBJ2-1	TRBV12-5	TRBD2	.	TGTGCTAGTGGTTTAACGGGGGGGAGGAATGAGCAGTTCTTC	CASGLTGGRNEQFF
TRBJ1-1	TRBV3-1/TRBV3-2	.	.	TGTGCCAGCAGCCAAGGAGGGGTGGAGGGCCGAGCTTTCTTT	CASSQGGVEGRAFF
TRBJ1-3	TRBV7-3	TRBD1	few	TGTGCCAGCAGCCCCCGGGGACAGAAAAACACCATATATTTT	CASSPRGQKNTIYF
TRBJ2-5	TRBV6-2/TRBV6-3	.	.	TGTGCCAGCAGTTCCCAGGGGTGGGGGGAGACCCAGTACTTC	CASSSQGWGETQYF